This T cell receptor (beta chain) was captured by sequencing in a study of T cell changes during pregnancy in multiple sclerosis. Germline CDR1 reads GTSNPN; CDR2 reads SVGIG (reference sequence). The CDR3 covers 11 residues. Trimming removed 0 bases from V and 7 bases from J, with 6 bases in between. Profiling relied on immunoSEQ multiplex PCR, and the TCRdb table lists in-frame clones only, not all of them. The sample carries approximately 23,000 clones, 90% to 95% recorded once. This receptor was taken from a female donor in good health, enrolled as a control in a pregnancy study. V is TRBV30 and J is TRBJ2-5; D is perhaps TRBD2 (5 bases). The material was CD4+ T cells from peripheral blood mononuclear cells, obtained after pregnancy. Here the CDR3 reads CAWSVRGTQYF. In nucleotides, the CDR3 is TGTGCCTGGAGTGTACGGGGGACCCAGTACTTC.